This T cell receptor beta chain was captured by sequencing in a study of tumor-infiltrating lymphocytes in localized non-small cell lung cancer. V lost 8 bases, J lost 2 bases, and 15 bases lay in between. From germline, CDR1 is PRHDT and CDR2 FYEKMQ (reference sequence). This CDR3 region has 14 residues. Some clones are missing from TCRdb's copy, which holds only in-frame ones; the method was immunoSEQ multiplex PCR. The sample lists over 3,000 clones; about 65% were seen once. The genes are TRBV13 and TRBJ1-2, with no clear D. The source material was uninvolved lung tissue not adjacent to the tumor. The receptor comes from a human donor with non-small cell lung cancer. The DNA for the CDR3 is TGTGCCAGCGGAGACCCGACATCAAACTATGGCTACACCTTC. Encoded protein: CASGDPTSNYGYTF.